Described below is a single TCR beta chain sequence and its context. As yet, its antigen is unknown. The CDR3 is 15 residues long. The V and J ends lost 1 base and 3 bases respectively, with 13 bases between them. CDR1 and CDR2 (germline): MNHNY, SVGAGI (reference sequence). The sample is drawn from a study of PD-1 blockade in classical Hodgkin lymphoma. No patient escaped relapse after autologous stem cell transplantation, and brentuximab vedotin exposure varied. Notes on the study in general: Nivolumab starters within 1 year of ASCT were excluded. Why the repertoires differ is still unclear, perhaps disease activity or prior therapy.

The repertoire was sequenced with immunoSEQ multiplex PCR; TCRdb's copy has only in-frame clones and lacks some. The sample includes tens of thousands of clones, over 70% seen only once; the top ten take 20% to 25%. The receptor comes from a human donor with classical Hodgkin lymphoma. Specimen: peripheral blood mononuclear cells (PBMCs), collected at baseline. This rearrangement joins TRBV6-6 to TRBJ2-7; tentative D call: TRBD1 (5 bases). The CDR3 protein is CASSYLSGLGYEQYF. The CDR3 nucleotides read TGTGCCAGCAGTTACTTATCAGGGCTCGGCTACGAGCAGTACTTC.